This TCR beta chain was retrieved from a study of brain T cells in children with intractable seizures. The length of the CDR3 is 19 residues. V gave up 0 bases and J gave up 0 bases; unmatched junction bases: 9. In germline, CDR1 is SGHVS, CDR2 FQNEAQ. Data came from immunoSEQ multiplex PCR; TCRdb stores just in-frame clones and leaves some out. The data show around 80,000 clones, approximately 89% seen once. This clone was detected only a few times. Its antigen is still unknown. The sequenced cases were selected for having the highest brain T cell transcript signatures. Study outcomes and limitations: Only CDR3 sequence similarity suggested viral specificity, without known HCMV serostatus. Absence of clones before surgery may stem from lower sequencing depth.

Sequenced material: peripheral blood, taken at surgery. The V and J genes are TRBV7-8 and TRBJ2-1; 9 bases align to TRBD2. This TCR was recovered from a girl aged 2 to 10 with Rasmussen encephalitis and intractable seizures. CDR3 DNA: TGTGCCAGCAGCTTAGCGAATCGACTAGCGGTTAGCTCCTACAATGAGCAGTTCTTC. Its protein product is CASSLANRLAVSSYNEQFF. The full variable domain, its missing parts supplied by reference TRBV7-8 and TRBJ2-1, is GAGVSQSPRYKVAKRGQDVALRCDPISGHVSLFWYQQALGQGPEFLTYFQNEAQLDKSGLPSDRFFAERPEGSVSTLKIQRTQQEDSAVYLCASSLANRLAVSSYNEQFFGPGTRLTVL.